Presented here are 3 T cell receptor beta chains from one specimen sequenced in a study of blood T cell repertoires in COVID-19 (dated by TCRdb to the early 2020s). The library relied on the immunoSEQ multiplex PCR assay. Imported from immuneACCESS, the table was reduced by TCRdb to in-frame sequences with V and J called. These copies leave out some clones; in studies compared against another copy, an unresolved V gene accounts for under half, and the cause of the remainder is not known. In this sample the table shows 70,000 to 75,000 clones, 75% to 95% of which occur a single time. The leading ten clones occupy approximately 5% of the sample. Sequenced material: peripheral blood. These receptors all stem from a woman aged 18 to 35 with acute or convalescent COVID-19.

V usage is TRBV30 and J usage is TRBJ2-3; D possibly corresponds to TRBD2 (5 bases). There are 14 residues in the CDR3. V dropped 3 bases and J dropped 0 bases, with 10 bases sitting between them. From germline, CDR1 is GTSNPN and CDR2 SVGIG (reference sequence). DNA for the CDR3: TGTGCCTGGAGCATTGGCGGGAGCACAGATACGCAGTATTTT. This encodes CAWSIGGSTDTQYF.

This chain joins TRBV10-3 and TRBJ2-7; the D is unclear. V was cut by 0 bases and J by 6 bases, with 15 bases left in between. This CDR3 comprises 15 residues. The germline CDR1 and CDR2 sequences are ENHRY and SYGVKD. The CDR3 protein is CAISESAQVGSEQYF. Here the CDR3 DNA reads TGTGCCATCAGTGAGTCGGCCCAGGTTGGCAGCGAGCAGTACTTC.

J is TRBJ2-3 and V is TRBV4-3; 10 nucleotides match TRBD2. The V segment lost 0 bases and the J segment 1 base; nucleotides outside the gene matches: 1. The CDR3 loop spans 16 amino acids. CDR1 is LGHNA and CDR2 is YSLEER in the germline V gene. CDR3 amino acids: CASSQETSGGTDTQYF. CDR3 nucleotides: TGCGCCAGCAGCCAAGAAACTAGCGGGGGCACAGATACGCAGTATTTT.